This T cell receptor (beta chain) was recorded in a study of T cells in Graves' hyperthyroidism and ophthalmopathy. There were TCR beta CDR3 regions amplified from RNA transcripts. With the HTBI primer set, the TCR CDR3 went through a first round of RT-PCR. Via MiXCR, TCRdb re-called the multiplex PCR reads, giving one row per CDR3 protein. The table has 550,000 to 650,000 distinct CDR3 sequences, approximately 14% seen once; the top ten hold about 5.8%. CDR3 length: 13 residues. CDR1 is GTSNPN, CDR2 SVGIG, per germline (reference sequence). V was pared by 4 bases and J by 0 bases, with 7 bases between.

The sequence was obtained from a woman aged 25 to 39 with Graves' hyperthyroidism that later progressed to Graves' ophthalmopathy. Material for sequencing was blood. The V gene is TRBV30, the J gene TRBJ2-1; D not certain. CDR3 sequence reads: CAWIRSSYNEQFF. The CDR3 DNA follows: TGTGCCTGGATTCGGAGCTCCTACAATGAGCAGTTCTTC.